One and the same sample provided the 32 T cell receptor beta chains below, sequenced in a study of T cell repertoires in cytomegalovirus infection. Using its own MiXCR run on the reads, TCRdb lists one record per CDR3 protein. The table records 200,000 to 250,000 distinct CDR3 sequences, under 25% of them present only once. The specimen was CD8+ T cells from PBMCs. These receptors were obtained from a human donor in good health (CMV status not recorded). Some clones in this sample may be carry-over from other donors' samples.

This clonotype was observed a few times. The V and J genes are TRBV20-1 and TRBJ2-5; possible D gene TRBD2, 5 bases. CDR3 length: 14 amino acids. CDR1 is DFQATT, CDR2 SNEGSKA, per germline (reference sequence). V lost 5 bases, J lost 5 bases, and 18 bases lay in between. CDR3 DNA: TGCAGTGCTCAGAGTCCGGGGTTAGGGGAGACCCAGTACTTC. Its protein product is CSAQSPGLGETQYF.

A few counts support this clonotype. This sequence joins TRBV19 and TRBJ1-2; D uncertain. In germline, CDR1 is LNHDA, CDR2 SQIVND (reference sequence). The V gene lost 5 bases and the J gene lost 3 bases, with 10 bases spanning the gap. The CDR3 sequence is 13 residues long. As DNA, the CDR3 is TGTGCCAGTAGTGTCGCGTCATACTATGGCTACACCTTC. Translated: CASSVASYYGYTF.

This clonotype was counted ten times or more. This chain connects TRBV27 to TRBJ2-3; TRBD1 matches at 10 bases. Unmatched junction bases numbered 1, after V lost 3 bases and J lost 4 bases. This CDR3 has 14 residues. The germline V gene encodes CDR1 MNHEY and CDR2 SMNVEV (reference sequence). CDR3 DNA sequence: TGTGCCAGCAGTTTTGGGACAGGGGCAGATACGCAGTATTTT. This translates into CASSFGTGADTQYF.

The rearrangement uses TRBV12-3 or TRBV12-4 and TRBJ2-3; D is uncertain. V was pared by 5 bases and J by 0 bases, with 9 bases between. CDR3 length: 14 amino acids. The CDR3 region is CASSPLFSTDTQYF. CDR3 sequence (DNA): TGTGCCAGCAGTCCCCTTTTTAGCACAGATACGCAGTATTTT.

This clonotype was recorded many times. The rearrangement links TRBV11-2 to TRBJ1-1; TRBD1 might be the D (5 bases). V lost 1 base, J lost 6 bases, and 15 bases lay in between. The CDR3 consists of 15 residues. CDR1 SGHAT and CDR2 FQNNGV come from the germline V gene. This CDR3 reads CASSLVGGGDPEAFF. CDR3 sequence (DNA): TGTGCCAGCAGCTTAGTGGGGGGAGGGGACCCTGAAGCTTTCTTT. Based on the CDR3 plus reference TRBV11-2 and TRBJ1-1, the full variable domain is EAGVAQSPRYKIIEKRQSVAFWCNPISGHATLYWYQQILGQGPKLLIQFQNNGVVDDSQLPKDRFSAERLKGVDSTLKIQPAKLEDSAVYLCASSLVGGGDPEAFFGQGTRLTVV.

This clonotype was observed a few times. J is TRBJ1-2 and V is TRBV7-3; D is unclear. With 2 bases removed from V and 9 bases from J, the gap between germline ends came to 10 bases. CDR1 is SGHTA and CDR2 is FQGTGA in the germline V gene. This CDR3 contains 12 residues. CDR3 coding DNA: TGTGCCAGCAGCTTAGACCCCCGGAGCTACACCTTC. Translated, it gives CASSLDPRSYTF.

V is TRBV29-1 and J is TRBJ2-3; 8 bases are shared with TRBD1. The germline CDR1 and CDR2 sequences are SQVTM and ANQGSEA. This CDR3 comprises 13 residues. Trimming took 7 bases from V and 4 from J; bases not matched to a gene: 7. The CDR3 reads CSARTGRADTQYF. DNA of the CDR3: TGCAGCGCCCGGACAGGGAGAGCAGATACGCAGTATTTT.

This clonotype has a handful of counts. In nucleotides, the CDR3 is TGTGCCAGCAGAGCTGGCACAGATACGCAGTATTTT. Protein: CASRAGTDTQYF. J is TRBJ2-3 and V is TRBV6-6; D is uncertain. V dropped 6 bases and J dropped 1 base, with 5 bases sitting between them. Germline V gene lookup returns CDR1 MNHNY and CDR2 SVGAGI (reference sequence). The CDR3 totals 12 residues.

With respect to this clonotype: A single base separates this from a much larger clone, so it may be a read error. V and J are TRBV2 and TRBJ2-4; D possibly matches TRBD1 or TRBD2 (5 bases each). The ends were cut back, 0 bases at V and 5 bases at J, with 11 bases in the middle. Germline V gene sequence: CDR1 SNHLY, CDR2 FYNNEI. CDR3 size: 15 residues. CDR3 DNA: TGTGCCAGCAGTGAAGCGCGAGGGGCCGAAAACATTCAGTACTTC. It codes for CASSEARGAENIQYF.

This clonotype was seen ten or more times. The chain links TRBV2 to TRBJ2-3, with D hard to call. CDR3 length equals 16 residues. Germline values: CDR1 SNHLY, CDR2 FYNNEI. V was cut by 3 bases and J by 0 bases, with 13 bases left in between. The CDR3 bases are TGTGCCAGCAGTGATCCCGTCTTGGATAGCACAGATACGCAGTATTTT. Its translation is CASSDPVLDSTDTQYF.

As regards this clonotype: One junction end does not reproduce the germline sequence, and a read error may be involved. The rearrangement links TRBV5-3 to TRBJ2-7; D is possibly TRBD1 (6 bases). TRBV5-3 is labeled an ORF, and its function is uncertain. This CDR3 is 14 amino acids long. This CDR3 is CASSFLGLGAEQYF. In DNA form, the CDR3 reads TGTGCCAGCAGCTTTTTGGGTCTGGGGGCCGAGCAGTACTTC.

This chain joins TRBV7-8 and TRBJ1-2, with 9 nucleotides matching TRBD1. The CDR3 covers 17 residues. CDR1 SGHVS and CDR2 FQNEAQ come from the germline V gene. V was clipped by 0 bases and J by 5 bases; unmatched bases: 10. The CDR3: CASSLAGTGLLSYGYTF. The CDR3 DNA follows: TGTGCCAGCAGCTTAGCCGGGACAGGGTTGCTTTCTTATGGCTACACCTTC. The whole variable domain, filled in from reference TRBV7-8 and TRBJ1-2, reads GAGVSQSPRYKVAKRGQDVALRCDPISGHVSLFWYQQALGQGPEFLTYFQNEAQLDKSGLPSDRFFAERPEGSVSTLKIQRTQQEDSAVYLCASSLAGTGLLSYGYTFGSGTRLTVV.

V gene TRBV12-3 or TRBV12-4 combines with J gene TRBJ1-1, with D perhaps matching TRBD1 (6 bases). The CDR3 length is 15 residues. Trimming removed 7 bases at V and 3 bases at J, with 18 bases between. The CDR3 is CASTADRSSDTEAFF. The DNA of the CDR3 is TGTGCCAGCACCGCCGACAGGTCCTCTGACACTGAAGCTTTCTTT.

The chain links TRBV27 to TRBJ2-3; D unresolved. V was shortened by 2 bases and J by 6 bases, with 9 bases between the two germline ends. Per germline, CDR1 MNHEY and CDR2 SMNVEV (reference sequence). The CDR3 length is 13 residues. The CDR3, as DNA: TGTGCCAGCAGTTTAACCCGACTCGATACGCAGTATTTT. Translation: CASSLTRLDTQYF.

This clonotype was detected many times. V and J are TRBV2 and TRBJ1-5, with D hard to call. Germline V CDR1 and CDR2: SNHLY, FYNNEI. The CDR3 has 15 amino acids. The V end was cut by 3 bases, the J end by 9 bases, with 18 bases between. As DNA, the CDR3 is TGTGCCAGCAGTGATCCCAGGAGCACTTCTCTGCCCCAGCATTTT. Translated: CASSDPRSTSLPQHF.

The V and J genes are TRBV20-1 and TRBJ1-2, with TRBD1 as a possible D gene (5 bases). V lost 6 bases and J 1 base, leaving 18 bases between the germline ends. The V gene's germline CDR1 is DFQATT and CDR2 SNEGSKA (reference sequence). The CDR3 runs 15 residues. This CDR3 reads CSATPEGDSNYGYTF. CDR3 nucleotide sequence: TGCAGTGCAACGCCCGAGGGAGACAGTAACTATGGCTACACCTTC.

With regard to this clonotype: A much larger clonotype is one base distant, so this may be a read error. CDR3 amino acids: CASNFNRLAQETQYF. The CDR3 nucleotides read TGTGCCAGCAACTTCAATCGACTAGCCCAAGAGACCCAGTACTTC. This sequence joins TRBV7-6 and TRBJ2-5, with TRBD2 matching over 7 bases. CDR1 and CDR2 (germline): SGHVS, FNYEAQ. This CDR3 comprises 15 residues. With 7 bases clipped from V and 1 base from J, the junction kept 9 bases outside the gene matches. Based on the CDR3 plus reference TRBV7-6 and TRBJ2-5, the full variable domain is GAGVSQSPRYKVTKRGQDVALRCDPISGHVSLYWYRQALGQGPEFLTYFNYEAQQDKSGLPNDRFSAERPEGSISTLTIQRTEQRDSAMYRCASNFNRLAQETQYFGPGTRLLVL.

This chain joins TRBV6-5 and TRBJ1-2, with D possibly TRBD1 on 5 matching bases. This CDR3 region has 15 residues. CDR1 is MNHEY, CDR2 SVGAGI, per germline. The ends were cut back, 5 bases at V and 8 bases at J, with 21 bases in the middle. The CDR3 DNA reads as TGTGCCAGCAGTCCCTCAAAGGGGTCTGCGGGCGGCTACACCTTC. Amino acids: CASSPSKGSAGGYTF.

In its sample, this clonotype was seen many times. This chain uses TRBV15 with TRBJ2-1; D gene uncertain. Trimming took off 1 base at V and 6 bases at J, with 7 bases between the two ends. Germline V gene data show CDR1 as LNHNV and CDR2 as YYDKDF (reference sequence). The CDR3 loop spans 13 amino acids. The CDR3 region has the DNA TGTGCCACCAGCAGAGCCTCGGGCAATGAGCAGTTCTTC. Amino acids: CATSRASGNEQFF.

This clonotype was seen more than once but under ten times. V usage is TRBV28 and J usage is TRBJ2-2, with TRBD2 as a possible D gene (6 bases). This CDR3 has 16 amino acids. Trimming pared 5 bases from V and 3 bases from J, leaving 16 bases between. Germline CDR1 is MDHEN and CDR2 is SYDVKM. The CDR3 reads CASSRGYEGDTGELFF. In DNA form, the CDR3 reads TGTGCCAGCAGTCGGGGGTACGAAGGGGACACCGGGGAGCTGTTTTTT.

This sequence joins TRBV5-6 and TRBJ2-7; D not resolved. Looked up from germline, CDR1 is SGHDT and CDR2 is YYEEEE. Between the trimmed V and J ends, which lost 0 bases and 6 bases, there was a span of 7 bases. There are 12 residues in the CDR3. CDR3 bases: TGTGCCAGCAGCTTGGGTTCTCTCGAGCAGTACTTC. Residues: CASSLGSLEQYF.

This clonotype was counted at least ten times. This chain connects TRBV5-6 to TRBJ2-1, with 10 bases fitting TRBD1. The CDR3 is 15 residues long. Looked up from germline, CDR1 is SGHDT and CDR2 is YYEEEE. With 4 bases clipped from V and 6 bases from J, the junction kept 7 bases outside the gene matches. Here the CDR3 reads CASSGGTGDINEQFF. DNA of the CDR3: TGTGCCAGCAGCGGGGGGACAGGGGACATCAATGAGCAGTTCTTC.

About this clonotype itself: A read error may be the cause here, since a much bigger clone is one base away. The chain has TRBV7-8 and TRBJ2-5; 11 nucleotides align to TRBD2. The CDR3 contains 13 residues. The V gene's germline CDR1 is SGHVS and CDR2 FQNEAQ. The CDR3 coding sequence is TGTGCCAGTACTAGCGGGGGCCAAGAGACCCAGTCCTTC. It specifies CASTSGGQETQSF.

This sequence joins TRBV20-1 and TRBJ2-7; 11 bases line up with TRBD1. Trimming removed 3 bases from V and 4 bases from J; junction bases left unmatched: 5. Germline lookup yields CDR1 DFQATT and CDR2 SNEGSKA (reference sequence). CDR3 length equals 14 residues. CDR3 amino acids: CSARPRDRGYEQYF. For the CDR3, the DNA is TGCAGTGCTAGGCCCCGGGACAGGGGGTACGAGCAGTACTTC.

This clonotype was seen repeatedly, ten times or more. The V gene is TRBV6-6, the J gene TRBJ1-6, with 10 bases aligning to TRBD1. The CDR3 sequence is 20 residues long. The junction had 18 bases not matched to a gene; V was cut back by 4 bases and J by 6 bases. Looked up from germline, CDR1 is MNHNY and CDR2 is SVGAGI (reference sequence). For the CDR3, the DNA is TGTGCCAGCAGTTTTTCCGGGACAGGGGCCCCAGTCGGCCTTAATTCACCCCTCCACTTT. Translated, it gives CASSFSGTGAPVGLNSPLHF.

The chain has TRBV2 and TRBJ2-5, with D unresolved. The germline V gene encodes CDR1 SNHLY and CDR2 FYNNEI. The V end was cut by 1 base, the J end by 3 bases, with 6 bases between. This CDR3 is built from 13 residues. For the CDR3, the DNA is TGTGCCAGCAGTGAAGACAATAAAGAGACCCAGTACTTC. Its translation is CASSEDNKETQYF.

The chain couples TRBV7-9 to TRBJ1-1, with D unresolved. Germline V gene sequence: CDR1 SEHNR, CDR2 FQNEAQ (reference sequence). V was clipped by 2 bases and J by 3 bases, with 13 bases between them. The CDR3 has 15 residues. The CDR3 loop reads CASSLLPNKDTEAFF. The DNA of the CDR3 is TGTGCCAGCAGCTTACTTCCTAACAAGGACACTGAAGCTTTCTTT. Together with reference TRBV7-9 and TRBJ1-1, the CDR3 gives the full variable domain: DTGVSQNPRHKITKRGQNVTFRCDPISEHNRLYWYRQTLGQGPEFLTYFQNEAQLEKSRLLSDRFSAERPKGSFSTLEIQRTEQGDSAMYLCASSLLPNKDTEAFFGQGTRLTVV.

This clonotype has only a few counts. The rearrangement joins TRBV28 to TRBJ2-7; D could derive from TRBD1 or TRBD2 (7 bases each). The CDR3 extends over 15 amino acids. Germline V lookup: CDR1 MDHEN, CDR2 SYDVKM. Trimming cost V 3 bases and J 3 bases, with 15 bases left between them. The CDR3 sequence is CASSFLIRGGYEQYF. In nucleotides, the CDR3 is TGTGCCAGCAGTTTTCTGATCAGGGGGGGCTACGAGCAGTACTTC.

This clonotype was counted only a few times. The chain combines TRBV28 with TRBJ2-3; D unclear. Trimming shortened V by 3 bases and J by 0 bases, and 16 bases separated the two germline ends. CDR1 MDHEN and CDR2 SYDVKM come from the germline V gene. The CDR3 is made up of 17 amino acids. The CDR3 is CASSLTLLATSTDTQYF. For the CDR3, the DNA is TGTGCCAGCAGTTTGACCCTTTTGGCAACTAGCACAGATACGCAGTATTTT.

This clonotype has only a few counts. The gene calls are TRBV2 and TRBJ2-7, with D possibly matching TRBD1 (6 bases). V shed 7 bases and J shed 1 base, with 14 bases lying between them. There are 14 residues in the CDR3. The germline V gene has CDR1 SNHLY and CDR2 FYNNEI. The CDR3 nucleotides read TGTGCCAGCACCGTACAGGGACCTTCCTACGAGCAGTACTTC. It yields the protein CASTVQGPSYEQYF. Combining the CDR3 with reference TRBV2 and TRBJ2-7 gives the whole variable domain EPEVTQTPSHQVTQMGQEVILRCVPISNHLYFYWYRQILGQKVEFLVSFYNNEISEKSEIFDDQFSVERPDGSNFTLKIRSTKLEDSAMYFCASTVQGPSYEQYFGPGTRLTVT.

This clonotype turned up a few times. CDR3 DNA sequence: TGTGCCAGCAGCCCCCGGGGACAGGGGTTACAAATTTACAATGAGCAGTTCTTC. Translating gives CASSPRGQGLQIYNEQFF. J is TRBJ2-1 and V is TRBV7-8; TRBD1 agrees at 10 bases. The trim removed 5 bases at V and 4 bases at J, leaving 14 bases unmatched. The CDR3 is 18 residues long. The germline gives CDR1 SGHVS, CDR2 FQNEAQ.

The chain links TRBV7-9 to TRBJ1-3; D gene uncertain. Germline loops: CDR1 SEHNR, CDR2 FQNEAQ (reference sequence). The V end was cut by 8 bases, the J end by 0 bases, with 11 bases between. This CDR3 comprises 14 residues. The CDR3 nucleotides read TGTGCCAGCCCAGGACGAGGCTCTGGAAACACCATATATTTT. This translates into CASPGRGSGNTIYF.